What follows are 11 T cell receptor beta chains derived from one specimen sequenced in a study of blood T cell repertoires in COVID-19. This table comes from immunoSEQ multiplex PCR, and its TCRdb copy is limited to in-frame clones, with some not included. The data hold roughly 180,000 clones, with around 80% observed a single time. The sample taken for sequencing was peripheral blood. These TCRs come from an elderly woman with COVID-19, enrolled during active disease.

This clone has only one observation. The chain has TRBV28 and TRBJ2-2, with 7 bases identical to TRBD1. CDR3 length: 14 amino acids. With V trimmed by 4 bases and J by 6 bases, 5 bases remained unmatched. In germline, CDR1 is MDHEN, CDR2 SYDVKM. In DNA, the CDR3 is TGTGCCAGCAGTTACAGGGGCCAAGCCGGGGAGCTGTTTTTT. Translating it yields CASSYRGQAGELFF. The full variable domain, its missing parts supplied by reference TRBV28 and TRBJ2-2, is DVKVTQSSRYLVKRTGEKVFLECVQDMDHENMFWYRQDPGLGLRLIYFSYDVKMKEKGDIPEGYSVSREKKERFSLILESASTNQTSMYLCASSYRGQAGELFFGEGSRLTVL.

In its sample, this clone was seen once. The chain employs TRBV11-3 and TRBJ2-1; tentatively, D is TRBD1 (6 bases). Germline-derived CDR1 and CDR2 are SGHNT and YENEEA. V lost 1 base and J 5 bases, leaving 12 bases between the germline ends. CDR3 length: 15 residues. The CDR3 sequence is CASSLGGGTDNEQFF. CDR3 bases: TGTGCCAGCAGCTTAGGAGGGGGTACGGACAATGAGCAGTTCTTC.

The V call is TRBV5-5, the J call TRBJ2-7, with 7 bases that match TRBD1. This CDR3 is 14 amino acids long. Germline CDR1 and CDR2: SGHKS and YYEKEE (reference sequence). Unmatched junction bases numbered 6, after V lost 4 bases and J lost 2 bases. The CDR3: CASSTYRGPYEQYF. The CDR3 DNA sequence: TGTGCCAGCAGCACCTACAGGGGCCCCTACGAGCAGTACTTC.

This clone appeared once. This rearrangement joins TRBV19 to TRBJ1-4, with 7 bases identical to TRBD1. The germline gives CDR1 LNHDA, CDR2 SQIVND (reference sequence). The CDR3 length is 13 residues. Trimming removed 6 bases from V and 7 bases from J; junction bases left unmatched: 5. The CDR3 loop is CASRRGPIEKLFF. DNA of the CDR3: TGTGCCAGTAGAAGGGGGCCGATTGAAAAACTGTTTTTT.

The rearrangement links TRBV2 to TRBJ1-1; TRBD1 might be the D (5 bases). In germline, CDR1 is SNHLY, CDR2 FYNNEI. V was clipped by 2 bases and J by 7 bases, with 11 bases between them. This CDR3 contains 13 residues. CDR3: CASSERTGFEAFF. Written as DNA, the CDR3 is TGTGCCAGCAGTGAAAGAACAGGCTTTGAAGCTTTCTTT.

The CDR3: CASSFGGTYNEQFF. DNA of the CDR3: TGTGCCAGCAGCTTCGGGGGGACCTACAATGAGCAGTTCTTC. The chain uses TRBV11-1 and TRBJ2-1, with 7 positions matching TRBD2. V shed 3 bases and J 2 bases; nucleotides not matched to a gene: 1. The CDR3 has 14 amino acids. The V gene's germline CDR1 is SGHAT and CDR2 FQDESV (reference sequence).

The rearrangement joins TRBV19 to TRBJ1-3; tentatively, D is TRBD1 (6 bases). This CDR3 has 15 residues. The germline gives CDR1 LNHDA, CDR2 SQIVND (reference sequence). The V and J ends lost 7 bases and 0 bases respectively, with 13 bases between them. The CDR3 spells CASKKTGPSGNTIYF. DNA of the CDR3: TGTGCCAGTAAGAAGACAGGTCCCTCTGGAAACACCATATATTTT.

The chain combines TRBV2 with TRBJ2-2; 7 nucleotides match TRBD1. Germline values: CDR1 SNHLY, CDR2 FYNNEI. Trimming took 6 bases from V and 0 from J; bases not matched to a gene: 7. The CDR3 covers 16 residues. The CDR3 sequence is CASSQDRVSNTGELFF. The CDR3, as DNA: TGTGCCAGCAGCCAAGACAGGGTTTCGAACACCGGGGAGCTGTTTTTT.

This sequence joins TRBV27 and TRBJ1-1, with TRBD1 as a possible D gene (5 bases). Trimming took 3 bases from V and 4 from J, leaving 9 bases between them. The CDR3 loop spans 13 amino acids. Germline CDR1 MNHEY, CDR2 SMNVEV (reference sequence). CDR3 nucleotide sequence: TGTGCCAGCAGTTTGCAGGGTACCACTGAAGCTTTCTTT. Its translation: CASSLQGTTEAFF.

The rearrangement links TRBV5-1 to TRBJ2-1, with D perhaps TRBD2 (6 bases). This CDR3 has 14 amino acids. In germline, CDR1 is SGHRS, CDR2 YFSETQ. Trimming stripped 5 bases from V and 5 bases from J, with 14 bases between. The CDR3 loop is CASREGFLDNEQFF. As DNA, the CDR3 is TGCGCCAGCAGGGAGGGGTTTCTTGACAATGAGCAGTTCTTC.

The chain uses TRBV10-3 and TRBJ2-7; 7 nucleotides line up with TRBD2. The V gene's germline CDR1 is ENHRY and CDR2 SYGVKD. V lost 5 bases to trimming and J lost 3 bases; unmatched junction nucleotides: 1. CDR3 length: 12 residues. CDR3 loop: CAISTSDYEQYF. The CDR3 DNA follows: TGTGCCATCAGTACTAGCGACTACGAGCAGTACTTC.